This T cell receptor (beta chain) was recorded in a study of blood T cell repertoires in COVID-19. Overall study context: T cells, B-cell-depleted T cells, or PBMCs supplied cDNA or gDNA.

Sequencing was performed with immunoSEQ multiplex PCR; in TCRdb, only in-frame clones are kept and a portion is missing. The data contain roughly 190,000 clones, 70% to 90% of them singletons. V was pared by 4 bases and J by 2 bases, with 6 bases of the junction left unmatched. Germline lookup yields CDR1 MNHEY and CDR2 SVGAGI. CDR3 length: 16 residues. The origin of this receptor is a man between 25 and 39 years old with acute or convalescent COVID-19. V usage is TRBV6-5 and J usage is TRBJ1-5, with 9 bases lining up with TRBD1. The sample taken for sequencing was peripheral blood. As DNA, the CDR3 is TGTGCCAGCAGTTCTCACCGGACAGGGGGCAATCAGCCCCAGCATTTT. This encodes CASSSHRTGGNQPQHF.